This TCR beta chain was retrieved from a study of blood T cell repertoires in COVID-19 (dated by TCRdb to the early 2020s). For the wider study: Samples from collaborators originated in the United States, Italy and Spain and spanned both the acute and convalescent phases of COVID-19. Nearly every sample came with metadata listing a de-identified subject ID, COVID-19 status, age in years and sex. Where HLA class I and class II types were available, the types were taken from metadata supplied by the sample provider, not from assay-based typing. The prospective study material was composed of cDNA or gDNA derived from T cells, B-cell-depleted T cells, or PBMCs. The samples were drawn from the first 160 participants of the ongoing ImmuneRACE study and from under 1,500 subjects provided by 6 global collaborators. A freely available public database, intended as a resource for researchers studying the immune response to SARS-CoV-2, is where the repertoires were released. Subjects who had been exposed to COVID-19, were actively infected with it, or had recovered from it provided the deeply sampled blood TCRbeta repertoires that made up the dataset.

Notes on this clone: The antigen this receptor binds is unknown. Base qualities are missing; no much larger clone stands one base away.

Trimming leaves V shorter by 1 base and J shorter by 5 bases, with the junction holding 10 bases beyond the gene matches. From the germline V gene (reference sequence), CDR1 is LGHDT and CDR2 is YNNKEL. Counted from cysteine to phenylalanine, this CDR3 has 17 amino acids. CDR3 DNA is the only sequence kept; it has 51 bases, read in frame from the first base. The collaborating institutions used their own protocols to collect whole blood in K2EDTA tubes. Collaborator samples were shipped for TCRbeta analysis as frozen whole blood, isolated PBMCs, or DNA extracted from either sample type. TCRbeta CDR3 regions were amplified from genomic DNA using the immunoSEQ Assay, a bias-controlled multiplex PCR. In the original analysis: Within the assay, amplification of reference gene primers was used to estimate how many nucleated cells each sample contained. To quantify the absolute abundance of each unique TCRbeta CDR3 rearrangement, sequence reads were collapsed and filtered. For each sample, productive Simpson clonality was calculated by taking the square root of Simpson's diversity index across productive rearrangements. TCRdb obtained this table from immuneACCESS and retained in-frame rearrangements with V and J assigned. These tables miss some clones; where compared with another copy, unresolved V genes account for less than half of the shortfall, and the remainder is unexplained. V and J calls and clone size come straight from that table; D and trimming were deduced from the DNA. The table for this sample lists tens of thousands of clones; roughly 88% of them were counted only once. The ten largest make up around 10% of the sample.

General study outcomes and caveats: The amount of clinical and demographic metadata varied by source and participant and was provided uncurated.

The chain is encoded by TRBV3-1 (or the pseudogene TRBV3-2) joined to TRBJ2-5, and 10 bases in between align with TRBD1. The material sequenced was peripheral blood. The receptor comes from a woman in her 70s with acute or convalescent COVID-19. Read as DNA, the sequence is TGTGCCAGCAGCCAAGTGGGAGGACAGGGGGGATTTGAGACCCAGTACTTC. The encoded protein is CASSQVGGQGGFETQYF.